A single sample is the source of the 22 T cell receptor beta chains below, sequenced in a study of T cell repertoires in cytomegalovirus infection. TCRdb re-called the reads through MiXCR, storing one row per CDR3 protein. The table lists under 600,000 distinct CDR3 sequences, approximately 15% of them singletons. The sequenced sample was CD8+ T cells from PBMCs. The receptors were sampled from a human donor in good health (CMV status not recorded). Some clones in this sample may be carry-over from other donors' samples.

This clonotype was counted at least ten times. The chain couples TRBV7-3 to TRBJ2-7; D is unresolved. Between the trimmed V and J ends, which lost 4 bases and 4 bases, there was a span of 11 bases. The V gene's germline CDR1 is SGHTA and CDR2 FQGTGA. This CDR3 is 13 amino acids long. The CDR3: CASSSPDGYEQYF. Written as DNA, the CDR3 is TGTGCCAGCAGCTCGCCCGACGGTTACGAGCAGTACTTC. The entire variable domain, with the rest obtained from reference TRBV7-3 and TRBJ2-7, is as follows: GAGVSQTPSNKVTEKGKYVELRCDPISGHTALYWYRQSLGQGPEFLIYFQGTGAADDSGLPNDRFFAVRPEGSVSTLKIQRTERGDSAVYLCASSSPDGYEQYFGPGTRLTVT.

The rearrangement uses TRBV11-2 and TRBJ2-1; 10 bases fit TRBD2. V lost 1 base and J lost 10; bases outside the gene matches: 10. This CDR3 spans 16 amino acids. From germline, CDR1 is SGHAT and CDR2 FQNNGV. DNA for the CDR3: TGTGCCAGCAGCTTAGTAGGCAGCGGGAGGGCCCGGGAGCAGTTCTTC. Residues: CASSLVGSGRAREQFF. Full variable domain (missing parts from reference TRBV11-2 and TRBJ2-1): EAGVAQSPRYKIIEKRQSVAFWCNPISGHATLYWYQQILGQGPKLLIQFQNNGVVDDSQLPKDRFSAERLKGVDSTLKIQPAKLEDSAVYLCASSLVGSGRAREQFFGPGTRLTVL.

This clonotype was seen repeatedly, ten times or more. This chain connects TRBV6-1 to TRBJ1-6, with D possibly TRBD1 on 5 matching bases. This CDR3 is built from 16 residues. Germline V gene sequence: CDR1 MNHNS, CDR2 SASEGT. V lost 1 base and J 4 bases, leaving 11 bases between the germline ends. CDR3: CASSEGGTDYNSPLHF. The CDR3 DNA follows: TGTGCCAGCAGTGAAGGAGGGACGGATTATAATTCACCCCTCCACTTT.

This clonotype was seen many times. This rearrangement joins TRBV6-1 to TRBJ1-2; TRBD1 matches at 9 bases. Germline values: CDR1 MNHNS, CDR2 SASEGT. Trimming cost V 10 bases and J 0 bases; bases outside gene matches: 9. This CDR3 is built from 15 residues. CDR3 residues: CATGQGRLTNYGYTF. CDR3 DNA: TGTGCCACCGGACAGGGGCGCCTCACTAACTATGGCTACACCTTC.

This clonotype appeared many times. This sequence joins TRBV6-6 and TRBJ1-1; D gene unclear. CDR1 is MNHNY and CDR2 is SVGAGI in the germline V gene (reference sequence). V was cut by 4 bases and J by 3 bases, with 6 bases left in between. This CDR3 is built from 12 residues. The CDR3: CASSSPYTEAFF. The CDR3 DNA sequence: TGTGCCAGCAGTTCCCCATACACTGAAGCTTTCTTT.

This clonotype was counted ten times or more. Here the CDR3 reads CASSIVGTRNAYNEQFF. CDR3 bases: TGTGCCAGTAGTATAGTCGGGACTAGGAACGCCTACAATGAGCAGTTCTTC. The V and J genes are TRBV19 and TRBJ2-1; TRBD2 matches 8 bases. The junction had 7 bases not matched to a gene; V was cut back by 1 base and J by 2 bases. This CDR3 spans 17 amino acids. Germline assignment: CDR1 LNHDA and CDR2 SQIVND (reference sequence). Together with reference TRBV19 and TRBJ2-1, the CDR3 gives the full variable domain: DGGITQSPKYLFRKEGQNVTLSCEQNLNHDAMYWYRQDPGQGLRLIYYSQIVNDFQKGDIAEGYSVSREKKESFPLTVTSAQKNPTAFYLCASSIVGTRNAYNEQFFGPGTRLTVL.

This clonotype was detected only a few times. The chain links TRBV9 to TRBJ1-5; unclear D gene. Germline values: CDR1 SGDLS, CDR2 YYNGEE. This CDR3 comprises 14 residues. V was shortened by 3 bases and J by 4 bases, with 11 bases between the two germline ends. The CDR3 reads CASSASWGNQPQHF. The CDR3 DNA reads as TGTGCCAGCAGCGCAAGTTGGGGTAATCAGCCCCAGCATTTT.

This clonotype was seen many times. The gene calls are TRBV7-2 and TRBJ2-2; 7 nucleotides line up with TRBD2. The CDR3 is made up of 12 amino acids. After removal of 5 bases from V and 6 bases from J, the junction contained 0 bases not matched to a gene. The V gene's germline CDR1 is SGHTA and CDR2 FQGNSA. The CDR3 protein is CASSGRAGELFF. The CDR3, as DNA: TGTGCCAGCAGCGGGAGGGCCGGGGAGCTGTTTTTT.

The chain recombines TRBV20-1 with TRBJ1-2; tentatively, D is TRBD1 (5 bases). The CDR3 sequence is 11 residues long. V was pared by 1 base and J by 8 bases, with 8 bases between. CDR1 and CDR2 from the germline V gene are DFQATT and SNEGSKA (reference sequence). This CDR3 reads CSARGDAGYTF. Written as DNA, the CDR3 is TGCAGTGCTAGAGGGGACGCAGGCTACACCTTC.

This clonotype has only a few counts. At one boundary the junction diverges from the germline segment, which might be a read error. The chain combines TRBV5-6 with TRBJ1-3; D is unclear. CDR1 SGHDT and CDR2 YYEEEE come from the germline V gene. The CDR3 has 15 amino acids. CDR3 protein: CASSSGLEGRNIIYF. The CDR3 DNA follows: TGTGCCAGCAGCTCGGGCCTCGAAGGGCGAAACATCATATATTTT.

This chain links TRBV2 with TRBJ2-7; D not certain. V was shortened by 10 bases and J by 3 bases, with 7 bases between the two germline ends. The CDR3 runs to 10 residues. Germline CDR1 and CDR2: SNHLY and FYNNEI. The CDR3 nucleotides read TGTGCCACCTACTTCTACGAGCAGTACTTC. Translating it yields CATYFYEQYF.

With respect to this clonotype: A much larger clone differs by one base, so this may be a read error. The chain is built from TRBV7-3 and TRBJ2-5, with 8 positions matching TRBD2. The CDR3 is made up of 15 amino acids. In germline, CDR1 is SGHTA, CDR2 FQGTGA. J was trimmed by 4 bases and V by 5 bases; bases with no gene match: 9. CDR3 protein: CASSPAGGVRETQYF. For the CDR3, the DNA is TGTGCCAGCAGCCCGGCGGGGGGCGTAAGAGAGACCCAGTACTTC.

This clonotype has only a few counts. The V gene is TRBV27, the J gene TRBJ2-2; 7 bases are a match to TRBD1. Germline trimming cut 0 bases from V and 3 bases from J; bases unmatched to any gene: 4. The CDR3 covers 16 residues. Germline assignment: CDR1 MNHEY and CDR2 SMNVEV (reference sequence). CDR3 protein: CASSLSGTVYTGELFF. As DNA, the CDR3 is TGTGCCAGCAGTTTATCAGGGACAGTATACACCGGGGAGCTGTTTTTT.

As to this clonotype: A much bigger clone sits one base away, suggesting this may be a read error. Lacking the conserved final phenylalanine or tryptophan, this CDR3 likely reflects a read error. The chain recombines TRBV7-3 with TRBJ2-6, with 10 bases lining up with TRBD2. CDR3 length equals 18 residues. V gave up 4 bases and J gave up 2 bases; unmatched junction bases: 8. Germline CDR1 and CDR2: SGHTA and FQGTGA. CDR3 region: CASSSEAGGPAGANVLTL. CDR3 sequence (DNA): TGTGCCAGCAGCTCCGAAGCGGGAGGGCCTGCTGGGGCCAACGTCCTGACTTTA.

There are a few counts of this clonotype. J is TRBJ1-5 and V is TRBV12-3 or TRBV12-4; the match to TRBD1 covers 8 bases. V lost 1 base, J lost 5 bases, and 4 bases stayed unmatched. The CDR3 length is 15 residues. The CDR3 DNA sequence: TGTGCCAGCAGTTTAGGACAGGGGACGGATCAGCCCCAGCATTTT. Residues: CASSLGQGTDQPQHF.

This clonotype was observed at least ten times. The V gene is TRBV12-3 or TRBV12-4, the J gene TRBJ1-1; the match to TRBD1 covers 7 bases. The CDR3 is 14 residues long. Unmatched junction bases numbered 10, after V lost 5 bases and J lost 7 bases. CDR3 loop: CASSPPNRDSEAFF. The CDR3 region has the DNA TGTGCCAGCAGTCCGCCGAACCGGGACAGTGAAGCTTTCTTT.

This clonotype was observed many times. V usage is TRBV11-3 and J usage is TRBJ2-1, with TRBD1 identical over 9 bases. Per the germline V gene, CDR1 is SGHNT and CDR2 is YENEEA. The CDR3 length is 15 residues. J was trimmed by 7 bases and V by 4 bases; bases with no gene match: 8. CDR3 in DNA: TGTGCCAGCAGCTCCCCGGGACAGGGCCGTAATGAGCAGTTCTTC. Translating it yields CASSSPGQGRNEQFF. Complete variable domain (other parts from reference TRBV11-3 and TRBJ2-1): EAGVVQSPRYKIIEKKQPVAFWCNPISGHNTLYWYLQNLGQGPELLIRYENEEAVDDSQLPKDRFSAERLKGVDSTLKIQPAELGDSAVYLCASSSPGQGRNEQFFGPGTRLTVL.

This clonotype showed up many times. The gene calls are TRBV7-9 and TRBJ2-3, with D possibly matching TRBD1 (5 bases). Germline CDR1 is SEHNR and CDR2 is FQNEAQ (reference sequence). V was cut by 3 bases and J by 6 bases, with 16 bases left in between. The CDR3 spans 15 residues. CDR3 protein: CASSLGQEREDTQYF. The CDR3 DNA reads TGTGCCAGCAGCTTGGGGCAGGAACGAGAGGATACGCAGTATTTT.

Many counts were recorded for this clonotype. The chain couples TRBV6-5 to TRBJ2-1, with 10 positions matching TRBD2. The CDR3 is 16 residues long. Germline lookup yields CDR1 MNHEY and CDR2 SVGAGI. V was pared by 5 bases and J by 3 bases, with 7 bases of the junction left unmatched. Here the CDR3 DNA reads TGTGCCAGCAGTGCTAACCTAGCGGGAGTCTACAATGAGCAGTTCTTC. The encoded protein is CASSANLAGVYNEQFF.

The chain carries TRBV5-4 and TRBJ2-2; the match to TRBD1 covers 9 bases. Germline lookup yields CDR1 SGHNT and CDR2 YYREEE (reference sequence). V shed 4 bases and J 3 bases; nucleotides not matched to a gene: 4. CDR3 length: 15 residues. CDR3: CASSVTGGDTGELFF. The CDR3 nucleotides read TGTGCCAGCAGCGTGACAGGGGGGGACACCGGGGAGCTGTTTTTT.

This clonotype was counted ten times or more. The chain links TRBV28 to TRBJ1-1; tentative D call: TRBD1 (5 bases). The CDR3 spans 12 residues. The germline V gene has CDR1 MDHEN and CDR2 SYDVKM. V lost 11 bases, J lost 4 bases, and 14 bases lay in between. CDR3 sequence (DNA): TGTGCCGGCCGACGAGGGGCCACTGAAGCTTTCTTT. This encodes CAGRRGATEAFF.

This clonotype has more than one count but fewer than ten. The V and J genes are TRBV19 and TRBJ2-1; D uncertain. Germline CDR1 reads LNHDA; CDR2 reads SQIVND (reference sequence). The CDR3 runs 14 residues. Trimming left V 1 base short and J 8 bases short, with 12 bases between. The CDR3 DNA is TGTGCCAGTAGTATAGCACCCCTCTGGGATGAGCAGTTCTTC. Its translation: CASSIAPLWDEQFF. Full variable domain (remainder filled in from reference TRBV19 and TRBJ2-1): DGGITQSPKYLFRKEGQNVTLSCEQNLNHDAMYWYRQDPGQGLRLIYYSQIVNDFQKGDIAEGYSVSREKKESFPLTVTSAQKNPTAFYLCASSIAPLWDEQFFGPGTRLTVL.